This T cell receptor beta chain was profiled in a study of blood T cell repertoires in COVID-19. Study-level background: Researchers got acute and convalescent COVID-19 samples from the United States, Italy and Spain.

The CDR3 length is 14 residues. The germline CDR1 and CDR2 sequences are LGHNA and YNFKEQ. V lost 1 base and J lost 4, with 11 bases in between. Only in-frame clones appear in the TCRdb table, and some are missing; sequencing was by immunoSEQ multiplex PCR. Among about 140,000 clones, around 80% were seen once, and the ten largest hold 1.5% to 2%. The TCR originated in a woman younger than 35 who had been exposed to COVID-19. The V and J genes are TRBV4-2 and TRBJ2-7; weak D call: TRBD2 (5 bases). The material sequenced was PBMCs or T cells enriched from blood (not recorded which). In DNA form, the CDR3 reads TGTGCCAGCAGCCAAGTGACTAATAGGTACGAGCAGTACTTC. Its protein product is CASSQVTNRYEQYF.